The source of this TCR beta chain is a study of blood T cell repertoires in COVID-19. About the research overall: Samples came from the United States, Italy and Spain, spanning acute and convalescent COVID-19. Sources were T cells, B-cell-depleted T cells, or PBMCs; the material itself was cDNA or gDNA.

Original processing notes: Reference gene primers were amplified, and this amplification served to estimate nucleated cell counts. Measured with immunoSEQ multiplex PCR; TCRdb has only the in-frame clones, and not every one. For V, J and clone size, that table is used; D and trimming come from the DNA. This table holds over 200,000 clones, around 85% found once. The CDR3 runs 16 residues. Germline values: CDR1 SGHRS, CDR2 YFSETQ. The germline V and J ends were trimmed by 0 bases and 2 bases, with 14 bases remaining between them. The TCR originated in a human donor in a cohort sampled during active COVID-19. Sequenced sample: peripheral blood. The chain recombines TRBV5-1 with TRBJ1-1, with D perhaps TRBD1 (6 bases). The CDR3 spells CASSLEGPGQNTEAFF. CDR3 DNA sequence: TGCGCCAGCAGCTTGGAGGGGCCGGGACAAAACACTGAAGCTTTCTTT.